These 28 T cell receptor beta chains were all obtained from the same sample, sequenced in a study of T cell responses to AZD1222 COVID-19 vaccine. Clones were sequenced by immunoSEQ multiplex PCR, and TCRdb holds only the in-frame ones, with some missing. The table has about 82,000 clones, approximately 90% seen once. Sequences were derived from peripheral blood, sampled on day 0 of AZD1222 vaccination. These receptors came from an adult in good health.

The chain links TRBV30 to TRBJ1-2; D possibly corresponds to TRBD1 (5 bases). This CDR3 has 14 residues. Germline V gene sequence: CDR1 GTSNPN, CDR2 SVGIG (reference sequence). The ends were cut back, 4 bases at V and 4 bases at J, with 16 bases in the middle. This CDR3 reads CAWTRGGSSYGYTF. The CDR3 DNA reads TGTGCCTGGACCCGCGGGGGGTCCAGCTATGGCTACACCTTC.

The J gene is TRBJ1-1, the V gene TRBV9, with TRBD1 matching 10 bases. In germline, CDR1 is SGDLS, CDR2 YYNGEE. The CDR3 has 14 amino acids. The trim removed 4 bases at V and 5 bases at J, leaving 5 bases unmatched. CDR3 DNA sequence: TGTGCCAGCAGCCTAGACAGGGGGCGGACTGAAGCTTTCTTT. Amino acids: CASSLDRGRTEAFF. Based on the CDR3 plus reference TRBV9 and TRBJ1-1, the full variable domain is DSGVTQTPKHLITATGQRVTLRCSPRSGDLSVYWYQQSLDQGLQFLIQYYNGEERAKGNILERFSAQQFPDLHSELNLSSLELGDSALYFCASSLDRGRTEAFFGQGTRLTVV.

This clone was counted a few times. The chain employs TRBV11-3 and TRBJ2-1, with 9 nucleotides matching TRBD1. Per the germline V gene, CDR1 is SGHNT and CDR2 is YENEEA. The CDR3 runs 14 residues. The junction had 3 bases not matched to a gene; V was cut back by 1 base and J by 8 bases. CDR3 region: CASSLGRTGDEQFF. CDR3 DNA sequence: TGTGCCAGCAGCTTAGGTAGGACAGGGGATGAGCAGTTCTTC.

The rearrangement links TRBV28 to TRBJ1-5; D is unclear. This CDR3 has 12 amino acids. The V gene's germline CDR1 is MDHEN and CDR2 SYDVKM. The ends were cut back, 9 bases at V and 3 bases at J, with 9 bases in the middle. The CDR3 sequence: CASSRPNQPQHF. CDR3 nucleotide sequence: TGTGCCAGTTCTAGACCCAATCAGCCCCAGCATTTT.

The table lists this clone with a count of one. The chain recombines TRBV28 with TRBJ1-2; 8 positions agree with TRBD1. CDR3 length equals 15 residues. The V gene's germline CDR1 is MDHEN and CDR2 SYDVKM. With 5 bases clipped from V and 3 bases from J, the junction kept 8 bases outside the gene matches. CDR3 nucleotides: TGTGCCAGCAGTACCTTGGACAGGGAGTACTATGGCTACACCTTC. Translation: CASSTLDREYYGYTF.

V is TRBV2 and J is TRBJ1-4; a possible D gene is TRBD1 (6 bases). CDR1 is SNHLY and CDR2 is FYNNEI in the germline V gene. The CDR3 covers 13 residues. The V end was cut by 9 bases, the J end by 0 bases, with 8 bases between. The CDR3 spells CARQGATNEKLFF. The CDR3 DNA reads as TGTGCCAGACAGGGAGCAACTAATGAAAAACTGTTTTTT. The variable domain in full, with the rest retrieved from reference TRBV2 and TRBJ1-4, is EPEVTQTPSHQVTQMGQEVILRCVPISNHLYFYWYRQILGQKVEFLVSFYNNEISEKSEIFDDQFSVERPDGSNFTLKIRSTKLEDSAMYFCARQGATNEKLFFGSGTQLSVL.

This clone was picked up one time. The rearrangement uses TRBV6-4 and TRBJ2-6; D call uncertain. Between the trimmed V and J ends, which lost 0 bases and 0 bases, there was a span of 6 bases. This CDR3 has 16 amino acids. Germline V CDR1 and CDR2: MRHNA, SNTAGT. CDR3 nucleotides: TGTGCCAGCAGTGACTCTATTACCTCTGGGGCCAACGTCCTGACTTTC. Its translation is CASSDSITSGANVLTF.

J is TRBJ1-4 and V is TRBV9, with D tentatively TRBD1 (6 bases). CDR1 SGDLS and CDR2 YYNGEE come from the germline V gene. Deletions cut 0 bases from V and 7 bases from J, with 13 bases between. CDR3 length: 15 amino acids. The CDR3 nucleotides read TGTGCCAGCAGCGTAGGCAGGGGAGTAACTGAAAAACTGTTTTTT. It yields the protein CASSVGRGVTEKLFF.

The chain is built from TRBV25-1 and TRBJ2-3; 8 bases map to TRBD2. The CDR3 length is 17 residues. V lost 3 bases and J lost 6; bases outside the gene matches: 14. Germline-derived CDR1 and CDR2 are MGHDK and SYGVNS. The DNA for the CDR3 is TGTGCCAGCAGTGATGGGGGCCTAGCGGGCGGCGCGGATACGCAGTATTTT. It encodes CASSDGGLAGGADTQYF.

The V call is TRBV7-2, the J call TRBJ1-1; 8 bases line up with TRBD1. The CDR3 totals 13 residues. Per the germline V gene, CDR1 is SGHTA and CDR2 is FQGNSA. With 5 bases clipped from V and 4 bases from J, the junction kept 3 bases outside the gene matches. The CDR3 loop reads CASSQGTGTEAFF. The DNA of the CDR3 is TGTGCCAGCAGCCAAGGGACAGGCACTGAAGCTTTCTTT.

This clone was seen only a few times. The chain carries TRBV6-5 and TRBJ2-1; possibly TRBD2 for D (7 bases). Trimming pared 5 bases from V and 9 bases from J, leaving 17 bases between. CDR3 length: 14 amino acids. Germline CDR1 MNHEY, CDR2 SVGAGI. The CDR3 is CASSLRGGRGEQFF. The CDR3 bases are TGTGCCAGCAGTCTGAGGGGGGGTAGGGGTGAGCAGTTCTTC.

The chain is built from TRBV5-4 and TRBJ2-7; tentatively, D is TRBD1 (6 bases). V lost 3 bases to trimming and J lost 2 bases, with 12 bases between them. CDR3 size: 14 residues. Germline CDR1 is SGHNT and CDR2 is YYREEE (reference sequence). The CDR3 loop reads CASSWNRVPYEQYF. The CDR3 coding sequence is TGTGCCAGCAGCTGGAACAGGGTCCCCTACGAGCAGTACTTC.

The chain couples TRBV4-1 to TRBJ1-2, with D uncertain. Trimming took 1 base from V and 5 from J, leaving 20 bases between them. Looked up from germline, CDR1 is MGHRA and CDR2 is YSYEKL. The CDR3 totals 17 residues. This CDR3 reads CASSQVISIAASYGYTF. The CDR3 DNA follows: TGCGCCAGCAGCCAAGTTATATCGATTGCGGCTTCTTATGGCTACACCTTC.

The CDR3 DNA reads as TGCGCCAGCAGCCACGGGGGGGCTGGGGCCAACGTCCTGACTTTC. It codes for CASSHGGAGANVLTF. The rearrangement joins TRBV5-1 to TRBJ2-6, with 8 nucleotides matching TRBD2. Looked up from germline, CDR1 is SGHRS and CDR2 is YFSETQ. The CDR3 contains 15 residues. V was clipped by 4 bases and J by 2 bases; unmatched bases: 2.

The chain employs TRBV19 and TRBJ2-6; no clear D. Germline V lookup: CDR1 LNHDA, CDR2 SQIVND (reference sequence). With 7 bases removed from V and 1 base from J, the gap between germline ends came to 14 bases. This CDR3 spans 16 amino acids. CDR3 residues: CASIGRRLSGANVLTF. The CDR3 DNA sequence: TGTGCCAGTATCGGGCGGCGCCTATCTGGGGCCAACGTCCTGACTTTC.

The chain has TRBV10-1 and TRBJ1-1; D possibly corresponds to TRBD1 (6 bases). The CDR3 contains 14 residues. Per the germline V gene, CDR1 is WNHNN and CDR2 is SYGVQD (reference sequence). V shed 5 bases and J shed 2 bases, with 12 bases lying between them. The CDR3 protein is CASSQTGTNTEAFF. The CDR3 region has the DNA TGCGCCAGCAGTCAGACAGGAACTAACACTGAAGCTTTCTTT.

V usage is TRBV6-5 and J usage is TRBJ1-3; D is uncertain. The germline V gene encodes CDR1 MNHEY and CDR2 SVGAGI. This CDR3 is 13 amino acids long. V was trimmed by 4 bases and J by 0 bases, leaving 4 bases between them. In DNA form, the CDR3 reads TGTGCCAGCAGTTCCGTCTCTGGAAACACCATATATTTT. Amino acid sequence: CASSSVSGNTIYF.

V and J are TRBV18 and TRBJ1-1, with no clear D. CDR1 KGHSH and CDR2 LQKENI come from the germline V gene. CDR3 length: 11 residues. Trimming removed 4 bases at V and 1 base at J, with 1 base between. The DNA of the CDR3 is TGTGCCAGCTCACGGAACACTGAAGCTTTCTTT. Residues: CASSRNTEAFF.

This clone is judged medium-sized. This chain joins TRBV7-9 and TRBJ1-2; 9 bases line up with TRBD1. The CDR3 covers 15 residues. V gave up 1 base and J gave up 6 bases; unmatched junction bases: 6. Germline V gives CDR1 SEHNR, CDR2 FQNEAQ (reference sequence). The CDR3 nucleotides are TGTGCCAGCAGCTTAGGGACAGGGGCTTTGGATGGCTACACCTTC. Protein sequence: CASSLGTGALDGYTF.

This chain links TRBV6-5 with TRBJ2-1; TRBD2 aligns across 7 bases. Germline CDR1 is MNHEY and CDR2 is SVGAGI. The CDR3 totals 16 residues. The trim removed 4 bases at V and 1 base at J, leaving 7 bases unmatched. The CDR3 sequence: CASSSGRAISYNEQFF. CDR3 DNA: TGTGCCAGCAGTTCGGGGAGGGCTATATCCTACAATGAGCAGTTCTTC.

The genes are TRBV5-6 and TRBJ1-4; 8 positions agree with TRBD1. The germline V gene encodes CDR1 SGHDT and CDR2 YYEEEE. The ends lost 3 bases at V and 6 bases at J; junction bases unmatched: 10. There are 16 residues in the CDR3. DNA of the CDR3: TGTGCCAGCAGCTCAGGACAGGGCTTAACCCATGAAAAACTGTTTTTT. Its protein product is CASSSGQGLTHEKLFF.

The V and J genes are TRBV29-1 and TRBJ1-1; 9 bases are a match to TRBD1. The CDR3 is 12 amino acids. From germline, CDR1 is SQVTM and CDR2 ANQGSEA. V shed 3 bases, J shed 6 bases, and the junction held 2 bases outside the gene matches. In nucleotides, the CDR3 is TGCAGCGTTGAGGACAGGGGCCCTGAAGCTTTCTTT. As protein: CSVEDRGPEAFF.

The chain links TRBV19 to TRBJ2-3; D call uncertain. The CDR3 contains 16 residues. The germline V and J ends were trimmed by 5 bases and 0 bases, with 15 bases remaining between them. Germline V gene data show CDR1 as LNHDA and CDR2 as SQIVND (reference sequence). The CDR3 sequence: CASSLGGPPSTDTQYF. The CDR3 nucleotides read TGTGCCAGTAGTCTTGGCGGACCTCCAAGCACAGATACGCAGTATTTT.

The chain uses TRBV3-1 (or the pseudogene TRBV3-2) and TRBJ1-1; D might be TRBD1 (6 bases). V was cut by 0 bases and J by 7 bases, with 15 bases left in between. CDR1 is LGHDT and CDR2 is YNNKEL in the germline V gene (reference sequence). The CDR3 contains 15 residues. CDR3 sequence: CASSQDGYRVGEAFF. In DNA, the CDR3 is TGTGCCAGCAGCCAAGATGGATACAGGGTGGGTGAAGCTTTCTTT.

V usage is TRBV7-2 and J usage is TRBJ2-3; TRBD2 is a possible D gene (6 bases). CDR1 SGHTA and CDR2 FQGNSA come from the germline V gene. The V end was cut by 1 base, the J end by 1 base, with 15 bases between. The CDR3 spans 17 residues. CDR3 DNA: TGTGCCAGCAGCTTAGGGGCGGGAAGTTATCGCACAGATACGCAGTATTTT. Its translation is CASSLGAGSYRTDTQYF.

The chain carries TRBV27 and TRBJ1-1; 7 nucleotides agree with TRBD1. Per the germline V gene, CDR1 is MNHEY and CDR2 is SMNVEV (reference sequence). The CDR3 loop spans 18 amino acids. Trimming cost V 7 bases and J 4 bases; bases outside gene matches: 21. Written as DNA, the CDR3 is TGTGCCAGCACCCGCCTGGCGGGACAGACCTCCTTGGGCACTGAAGCTTTCTTT. It specifies CASTRLAGQTSLGTEAFF.

The V call is TRBV9, the J call TRBJ2-3, with D hard to call. This CDR3 comprises 15 residues. The germline V gene encodes CDR1 SGDLS and CDR2 YYNGEE. V dropped 3 bases and J dropped 2 bases, with 13 bases sitting between them. DNA for the CDR3: TGTGCCAGCAGCGGCAACCTTCTCCCCACAGATACGCAGTATTTT. Protein product: CASSGNLLPTDTQYF.

This chain links TRBV19 with TRBJ2-1, with 12 bases identical to TRBD2. Germline V CDR1 and CDR2: LNHDA, SQIVND (reference sequence). J lost 3 bases, V lost 3 bases, and 3 bases had no gene match. This CDR3 has 16 amino acids. The CDR3 nucleotides are TGTGCCAGTAGTATCCGGACTAGCGGGGTCTACAATGAGCAGTTCTTC. It yields the protein CASSIRTSGVYNEQFF.